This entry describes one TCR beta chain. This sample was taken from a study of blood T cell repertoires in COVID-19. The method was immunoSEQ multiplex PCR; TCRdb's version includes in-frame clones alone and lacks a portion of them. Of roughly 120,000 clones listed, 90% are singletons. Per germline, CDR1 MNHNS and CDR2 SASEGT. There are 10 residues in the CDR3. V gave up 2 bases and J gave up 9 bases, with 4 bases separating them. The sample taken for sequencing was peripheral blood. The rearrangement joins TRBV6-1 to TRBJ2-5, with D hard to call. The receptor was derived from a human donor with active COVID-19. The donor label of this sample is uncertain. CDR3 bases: TGTGCCAGCAGTGAACTAGCCCAGTACTTC. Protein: CASSELAQYF.